The 3 T cell receptor beta chains below all came from one sample that was sequenced in a study of Ad26.COV2.S vaccination and SARS-CoV-2 variants. Treatment of the sample: some 20 received Ad26.COV2.S at low or high dose, single or two shots; roughly five received placebo; per-sample allocation not given. Following the first vaccine or placebo injection, samples were taken on day 63. Sequenced by immunoSEQ multiplex PCR; TCRdb stores in-frame clones only, minus some. The sample lists approximately 420,000 clones, about 88% occurring once. Material: peripheral blood, obtained in a trial of Ad26.COV2.S vaccine versus placebo. The receptor source for this set is a person between 18 and 59 years old who received the Ad26.COV2.S COVID-19 vaccine or a placebo.

The genes are TRBV4-3 and TRBJ1-1; 11 nucleotides line up with TRBD1. The CDR3 is 14 amino acids. CDR1 and CDR2 from the germline V gene are LGHNA and YSLEER. V was pared by 0 bases and J by 10 bases, with 4 bases of the junction left unmatched. Here the CDR3 DNA reads TGCGCCAGCAGCCAAGATACGGGACAGGGGGGAGCTTTCTTT. It yields the protein CASSQDTGQGGAFF.

CDR3 DNA sequence: TGTGCCAGCAGACGGACAGGGGGGCAGGAGACCCAGTACTTC. Its translation is CASRRTGGQETQYF. The V call is TRBV2, the J call TRBJ2-5, with 10 bases fitting TRBD1. Germline CDR1 is SNHLY and CDR2 is FYNNEI. V was clipped by 6 bases and J by 5 bases; unmatched bases: 6. This CDR3 has 14 residues.

This chain connects TRBV4-1 to TRBJ1-1; D may be TRBD1 (5 bases). The CDR3 spans 16 residues. Germline V CDR1 and CDR2: MGHRA, YSYEKL. Trimming cost V 0 bases and J 4 bases, with 15 bases left between them. CDR3 DNA sequence: TGCGCCAGCAGCCAAGATTCCGCCGGGGGGAGCACTGAAGCTTTCTTT. Amino acid sequence: CASSQDSAGGSTEAFF.